Sequencing of this TCR beta chain was carried out in a study of beta chain features in type 1 diabetes (dated by TCRdb to the late 2010s). Background on the whole study: Patients and healthy donors did not differ in mean age, gender distribution, total cell number or subset yield. In the study, recently diagnosed type 1 diabetes patients and matched healthy donors were compared on the TCRB repertoires of their sorted circulating CD4+ T cell subsets. A total of approximately 100,000,000 sorted cells were examined across all samples, and the number of cells per subset was strongly correlated with RNA yield. Regulatory and stem cell-like memory subsets were isolated from only 8 patients and roughly 8 healthy donors, whereas naive and central memory subsets came from all 28 donors. Paper-wide results and their limitations: Naive, central memory and regulatory TCRB repertoires appeared to be more alike among patients than among healthy donors. Because cDNA was sequenced instead of genomic DNA, highly expressing activated cells could be over-represented, though the groups showed no difference in activation or CD3 levels. Shorter templates might be favored by PCR, yet because patient and control samples were amplified and corrected together, any such skew would affect both groups equally. Patients with type 1 diabetes made fewer insertions and deleted more nucleotides at VDJ recombination sites, implying thymic rearrangement abnormalities. Only small numbers of individuals were included in the HLA sub-analyses, which left unresolved whether HLA type had any influence on TCRB rearrangement. A moderate but significant shortening of TCRB CDR3 length was observed in type 1 diabetes patients in all four CD4+ subsets.

At the junction V is shortened by 1 base and J by 1 base; bases outside the gene matches: 4. Reading from cysteine to phenylalanine, the CDR3 counts 17 amino acids. Only the CDR3 DNA stays, 51 bases, in frame from base 1. The germline V gene (reference sequence) yields LNHNV for CDR1 and YYDKDF for CDR2. The entire amount of isolated RNA was reverse transcribed using the High Capacity cDNA Reverse Transcription Kit, so the sequenced TCRB transcripts were expressed ones. Stem cell-like memory T cell samples underwent survey-depth immunoSEQ sequencing, averaging roughly 1 million total reads per sample. Sorted cells were lysed in RLT buffer, and RNA was extracted using DNase-treated RNeasy Micro or Mini kits according to cell number. To prevent cross-contamination, each cell subset was processed individually, whereas patient and healthy donor samples were processed jointly. Using the immunoSEQ multiplex PCR, TCRB sequences were amplified from cDNA into 87-bp fragments spanning the CDR3 region. Amplicons were sequenced on the Illumina HiSeq platform. Turning to the authors' computational methods: Synthetic template baselines were used to correct PCR bias computationally, reads within Hamming distance 2 were collapsed together, and singletons that could not be merged were discarded. Reads were aligned to IMGT to assign V, D and J genes, CDR3 length, and insertions or deletions at six rearrangement sites. Within each subset, clonotype counts were normalized to sorted cell number, after which true diversity and Gini coefficients were computed with the tcR R package. The overlap coefficient, calculated on TCRB nucleotide sequences, was used to quantify repertoire sharing. TCRdb obtained this table from immuneACCESS and retained in-frame rearrangements with V and J assigned. These tables miss some clones; where compared with another copy, unresolved V genes account for less than half of the shortfall, and the remainder is unexplained. D and trimming were read from the DNA, whereas the V and J calls and clone size are those reported in that table. The sample table shows over 100,000 clones, and 40% are seen once. The top ten hold about 0.063% of the sample.

A single peripheral blood draw of around 120 mL on average was collected from each donor into heparinised tubes. A BD FACSAria II was used to sort naive, central memory, regulatory and stem cell-like memory CD4+ T cells with a panel that included CD45RO, CCR7, CD25, CD127, CD95 and CD27. Purity was above 95% for every sorted population. PBMCs were separated immediately by Lymphoprep density gradient centrifugation and were stained directly, without being cultured. To minimize batch effects, samples were stained and sorted in pairs, one healthy donor with one patient per experiment. A word on this clone: There is no known antigen for this receptor. One base away there is no much larger clone; base qualities are not given.

Recombination connected TRBV15 to TRBJ2-3; 11 central bases correspond to TRBD1. The receptor comes from a young woman in good health. What was sequenced was stem cell memory CD4+ T cells from blood. The sample's cell subset or site label, in plain terms: stem cell-like memory CD4+ T cells. This receptor carries the CDR3 CATSRGGQGARTDTQYF. At the DNA level, the sequence is TGTGCCACCAGCAGAGGCGGACAGGGGGCTCGCACAGATACGCAGTATTTT.